The 12 T cell receptor beta chains given below trace back to one sample, sequenced in a study of blood T cell repertoires in COVID-19. The table came from immunoSEQ multiplex PCR; TCRdb's copy has only in-frame clones and leaves some out. This table has approximately 300,000 clones, 83% appearing once. The specimen was peripheral blood. The receptors come from a woman aged 45-65 years with acute or convalescent COVID-19.

This chain connects TRBV30 to TRBJ1-2, with 8 bases lining up with TRBD1. This CDR3 comprises 13 residues. V trimming: 2 bases; J trimming: 3 bases; junction bases outside the gene matches: 2. CDR1 and CDR2 from the germline V gene are GTSNPN and SVGIG (reference sequence). CDR3 loop: CAWSQGAYYGYTF. Written as DNA, the CDR3 is TGTGCCTGGAGTCAGGGGGCGTACTATGGCTACACCTTC.

The V and J genes are TRBV5-6 and TRBJ1-5, with D perhaps TRBD1 (6 bases). This CDR3 spans 14 amino acids. V was cut by 0 bases and J by 2 bases, with 6 bases left in between. Germline values: CDR1 SGHDT, CDR2 YYEEEE. The CDR3 here is CASSLEGGNQPQHF. DNA for the CDR3: TGTGCCAGCAGCTTGGAGGGGGGCAATCAGCCCCAGCATTTT.

This chain links TRBV5-1 with TRBJ1-5; D remains unclear. Deletions cut 0 bases from V and 7 bases from J, with 8 bases between. The CDR3 sequence is 13 residues long. Germline loops: CDR1 SGHRS, CDR2 YFSETQ. The CDR3 region is CASSLDQYQPQHF. CDR3 nucleotide sequence: TGCGCCAGCAGCTTGGACCAGTACCAGCCCCAGCATTTT.

This clone was detected a few times. The V and J genes are TRBV5-1 and TRBJ2-3; 11 nucleotides match TRBD2. This CDR3 has 17 residues. The germline CDR1 and CDR2 sequences are SGHRS and YFSETQ. V gave up 3 bases and J gave up 3 bases; unmatched junction bases: 9. The CDR3 reads CASSSGTSGGGTDTQYF. The CDR3 region has the DNA TGCGCCAGCAGCTCTGGGACTAGCGGAGGTGGGACAGATACGCAGTATTTT.

The J gene is TRBJ1-1, the V gene TRBV30; D perhaps matches TRBD1 (5 bases). Germline V gives CDR1 GTSNPN, CDR2 SVGIG (reference sequence). The germline V and J ends were trimmed by 4 bases and 4 bases, with 16 bases remaining between them. The CDR3 extends over 14 amino acids. CDR3 in amino acids: CAWTRRGGGTEAFF. DNA for the CDR3: TGTGCCTGGACTAGGAGGGGCGGGGGCACTGAAGCTTTCTTT.

The CDR3 DNA follows: TGTGCCAGCAGTGAAGCGACTAGCGGGGGGTTTTATGGGACCCAGTACTTC. Translation gives CASSEATSGGFYGTQYF. The chain combines TRBV2 with TRBJ2-5; 13 positions agree with TRBD2. Germline V lookup: CDR1 SNHLY, CDR2 FYNNEI. CDR3 length: 17 residues. V was clipped by 0 bases and J by 7 bases; unmatched bases: 8.

This CDR3 is CASSLGVYGLAYGYTF. The CDR3 DNA reads as TGTGCCAGCAGCTTAGGGGTTTACGGGTTGGCCTATGGCTACACCTTC. The V and J genes are TRBV7-2 and TRBJ1-2; unclear D gene. Trimming took off 1 base at V and 4 bases at J, with 16 bases between the two ends. The V gene's germline CDR1 is SGHTA and CDR2 FQGNSA. The CDR3 loop spans 16 amino acids.

As regards this clone: The same CDR3 is also encoded by other DNA sequences in this sample. V is TRBV3-1 (or the pseudogene TRBV3-2) and J is TRBJ1-2, with TRBD1 matching 7 bases. Per germline, CDR1 LGHDT and CDR2 YNNKEL (reference sequence). The CDR3 loop spans 15 amino acids. Trimming at V came to 1 base and at J to 4 bases, leaving 6 bases not matched to a gene. The CDR3 bases are TGTGCCAGCAGCCAAGGTGCAGGGGGAAGCTATGGCTACACCTTC. It specifies CASSQGAGGSYGYTF.

V is TRBV7-3 and J is TRBJ2-5, with 11 nucleotides matching TRBD2. J was trimmed by 5 bases and V by 5 bases; bases with no gene match: 7. Germline lookup yields CDR1 SGHTA and CDR2 FQGTGA. CDR3 length equals 15 residues. CDR3 nucleotide sequence: TGTGCCAGCAGCCCAACTAGCGGGAGTCGGGAGACCCAGTACTTC. Amino acids: CASSPTSGSRETQYF.

The rearrangement links TRBV3-1 (or the pseudogene TRBV3-2) to TRBJ2-1; D unresolved. The CDR3 has 15 amino acids. V was shortened by 1 base and J by 5 bases, with 12 bases between the two germline ends. Germline loops: CDR1 LGHDT, CDR2 YNNKEL (reference sequence). The CDR3 here is CASSQGEIRDNEQFF. CDR3 bases: TGTGCCAGCAGCCAAGGTGAGATCCGAGACAATGAGCAGTTCTTC.

A few counts support this clone. The chain carries TRBV30 and TRBJ1-2; no firm D call. The V gene lost 3 bases and the J gene lost 4 bases, with 9 bases spanning the gap. CDR3 length: 12 residues. Germline V gene data show CDR1 as GTSNPN and CDR2 as SVGIG (reference sequence). The DNA for the CDR3 is TGTGCCTGGAGCCAGGCTTCCTATGGCTACACCTTC. This translates into CAWSQASYGYTF.

Concerning this clone itself: Other DNA sequences in this specimen translate into the identical CDR3. This chain connects TRBV7-2 to TRBJ2-3; maybe TRBD1 (6 bases). The V gene lost 2 bases and the J gene lost 1 base, with 7 bases spanning the gap. The CDR3 is 14 amino acids. Germline lookup yields CDR1 SGHTA and CDR2 FQGNSA. CDR3 amino acids: CASSLSGGTDTQYF. In DNA form, the CDR3 reads TGTGCCAGCAGCTTATCAGGGGGCACAGATACGCAGTATTTT.